The clone carrying this TCR beta chain has a single count. Its antigen is undetermined. Researchers built TCR beta libraries using quantitative 5'-RACE with molecular barcodes. TCRdb independently ran MiXCR on the 5' RACE reads; one entry per CDR3 protein. The table shows 150,000 to 200,000 distinct CDR3 sequences, with around a third occurring only once. The sample belongs to a study of CD8 T cells in ankylosing spondylitis. Overall study results and limits: In synovial fluid and blood from reactive arthritis, some motif variants were previously reported. Within peripheral blood, clones linked to disease were CD8+ and relatively rare. There was reportedly significant enrichment of clones that were disease-linked in matched ankylosing spondylitis synovial fluid.

Germline V CDR1 and CDR2: SGHRS, YFSETQ. CDR3 length equals 16 residues. Trimming stripped 4 bases from V and 1 base from J, with 12 bases between. The TCR originated in a male donor with ankylosing spondylitis. What was sequenced was synovial fluid, either unsorted or a sorted T cell fraction (not recorded which). The chain has TRBV5-1 and TRBJ2-6; D is perhaps TRBD2 (6 bases). CDR3 residues: CASSPGGNSGANVLTF. In DNA, the CDR3 is TGCGCCAGCAGCCCCGGAGGGAATTCTGGGGCCAACGTCCTGACTTTC.